These T cell receptor beta chains were read from a single sample in a study of cytomegalovirus exposure and HLA in healthy donors. Profiled with immunoSEQ multiplex PCR; TCRdb holds only in-frame clones, not every one. There are about 120,000 clones in the sample; over 60% occur only once, and around 0.92% lies in the top ten. The specimen sequenced was PBMCs. The receptors were gathered from a human donor in good health. Both conserved end residues are part of each CDR3. Fields, in order: clone size, J gene, V gene, D gene, CDR3 DNA, CDR3 protein. A D gene is named only where the DNA matches it firmly. Size values are once, few and many counts, or a class for expanded clones, and some rows have none.

.,TRBJ1-5,TRBV28,TRBD1,TGTGCCAGCAGGCCCCGTCGGACAGGCCGGCAGCCCCAGCATTTT,CASRPRRTGRQPQHF
.,TRBJ2-1,TRBV9,.,TGTGCCAGCAGCGTTTGGGCAGGGGAAGGCAATGAGCAGTTCTTC,CASSVWAGEGNEQFF
few,TRBJ1-2,TRBV27,.,TGTGCCAGCAGAGAACAACACAGGAACCATGGCTACACCTTC,CASREQHRNHGYTF
few,TRBJ2-1,TRBV5-1,TRBD2,TGCGCCAGCAGCTGGGAGCGGGCTAGCGGGGGGCAGGAGCAGTTCTTC,CASSWERASGGQEQFF
.,TRBJ2-1,TRBV4-1,TRBD2,TGCGCCAGCAGCCGGACTAGTAGTAGCAATGAGCAGTTCTTC,CASSRTSSSNEQFF
.,TRBJ1-6,TRBV5-1,.,TGCGCCAGCAGCTTGGCCTCGGGGAGTCCTTCACCCCTCCACTTT,CASSLASGSPSPLHF
.,TRBJ1-1,TRBV6-6,.,TGTGCCAGCAGTTATACGGTGAACACTGAAGCTTTCTTT,CASSYTVNTEAFF
.,TRBJ2-5,TRBV19,.,TGTGCCAGTAGTACCGGGGGATACCAAGAGACCCAGTACTTC,CASSTGGYQETQYF
.,TRBJ1-4,TRBV15,.,TGTGCCACCAGCGAGGGAGTTGCAACTAATGAAAAACTGTTTTTT,CATSEGVATNEKLFF
.,TRBJ2-7,TRBV6-5,.,TGTGCCAGCCGCTTTGGCATATCCGAGCAGTACTTC,CASRFGISEQYF
.,TRBJ2-7,TRBV4-1,.,TGCGCCAGCAGCCAAGGCGGGAACCCCTCCTACGAGCAGTACTTC,CASSQGGNPSYEQYF
few,TRBJ2-3,TRBV18,.,TGTGCCAGCTCACCCCGGGACTCACAGAATACGCAGTATTTT,CASSPRDSQNTQYF
.,TRBJ1-2,TRBV29-1,.,TGCAGCGTGCAGGTGGACTATGGCTACACCTTC,CSVQVDYGYTF
.,TRBJ1-2,TRBV10-3,.,TGTGCCATCAGTGAACCGACAGATCAGTATGGCTACACCTTC,CAISEPTDQYGYTF
few,TRBJ1-6,TRBV7-8,.,TGTGCCAGCAGCTTAGGGAGGAGCTCCTATAATTCACCCCTCCACTTT,CASSLGRSSYNSPLHF
.,TRBJ2-7,TRBV6-5,.,TGTGCCAGCACAGGGGATTCCTACGAGCAGTACTTC,CASTGDSYEQYF
.,TRBJ1-2,TRBV11-2,.,TGTGCCAGCAGCTTATCGGGGGGCAAGCTTTTCAACTATGGCTACACCTTC,CASSLSGGKLFNYGYTF
.,TRBJ2-7,TRBV28,.,TGTGCCAGCAGTTTGGTGTGGGGGGAAACGGCCGGGCCCAAGCATGAATACGAGCAGTACTTC,CASSLVWGETAGPKHEYEQYF
.,TRBJ1-1,TRBV18,.,TGTGCCAGCTCACCTGGTAGGAACACTGAAGCTTTCTTT,CASSPGRNTEAFF
.,TRBJ2-1,TRBV28,.,TGTGCCAGCAGTTTATGGGGGGAGGACAATGAGCAGTTCTTC,CASSLWGEDNEQFF
few,TRBJ2-7,TRBV4-1,.,TGCGCCAGCAGCCAAGGACACCCGAGCTCCTACGAGCAGTACTTC,CASSQGHPSSYEQYF
.,TRBJ2-7,TRBV28,.,TGTGCCACCATCAAAGGGGGGGCGGGCGAGCAGTACTTC,CATIKGGAGEQYF
.,TRBJ2-7,TRBV12-5,.,TGTGCTAGTGGTTGGTTTCGGGCGCGGGCCTCCGAGCAGTACTTC,CASGWFRARASEQYF
.,TRBJ2-1,TRBV11-2,.,TGTGCCAGCAGCTATGTGGGAAGGGCCGGGGGCAATGAGCAGTTCTTC,CASSYVGRAGGNEQFF
.,TRBJ1-4,TRBV7-9,TRBD1,TGTGCCAGCAGCAAAGGGACAGGGAATGAAAAACTGTTTTTT,CASSKGTGNEKLFF
.,TRBJ2-1,TRBV25-1,TRBD1,TGTGCCAGCAGTGAATATGAGAGGGGGCGCGTCAATGAGCAGTTCTTC,CASSEYERGRVNEQFF
.,TRBJ1-2,TRBV7-9,.,TGTGCCAGCAGCCCCCCCGGAGGGCGGGATGGCTACACCTTC,CASSPPGGRDGYTF